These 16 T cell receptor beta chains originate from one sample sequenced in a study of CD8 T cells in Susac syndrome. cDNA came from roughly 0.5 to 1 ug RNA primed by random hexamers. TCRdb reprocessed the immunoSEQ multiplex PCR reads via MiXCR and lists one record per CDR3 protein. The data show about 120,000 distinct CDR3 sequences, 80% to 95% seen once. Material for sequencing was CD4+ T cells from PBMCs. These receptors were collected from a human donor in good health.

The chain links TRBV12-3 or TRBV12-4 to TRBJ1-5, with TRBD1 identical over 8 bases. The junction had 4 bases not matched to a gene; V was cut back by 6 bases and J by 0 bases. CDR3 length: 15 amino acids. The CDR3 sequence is CASRKGQVSNQPQHF. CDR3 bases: TGTGCCAGCAGGAAGGGACAGGTTAGCAATCAGCCCCAGCATTTT.

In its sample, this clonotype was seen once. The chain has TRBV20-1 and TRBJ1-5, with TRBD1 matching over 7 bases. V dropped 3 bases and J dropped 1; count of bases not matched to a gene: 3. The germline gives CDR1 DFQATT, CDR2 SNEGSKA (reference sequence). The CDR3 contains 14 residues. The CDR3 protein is CSASPGQSNQPQHF. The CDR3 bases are TGCAGTGCTAGCCCGGGACAGAGCAATCAGCCCCAGCATTTT.

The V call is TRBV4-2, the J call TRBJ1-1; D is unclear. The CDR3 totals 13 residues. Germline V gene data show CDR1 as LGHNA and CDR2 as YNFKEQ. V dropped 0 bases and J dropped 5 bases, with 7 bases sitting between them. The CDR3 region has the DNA TGTGCCAGCAGCCAAGAAGTCGCGACTGAAGCTTTCTTT. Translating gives CASSQEVATEAFF.

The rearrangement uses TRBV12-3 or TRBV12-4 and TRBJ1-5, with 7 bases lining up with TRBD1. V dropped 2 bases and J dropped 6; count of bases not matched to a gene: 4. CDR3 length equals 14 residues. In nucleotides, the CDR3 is TGTGCCAGCAGTTTAACGACAGGGAGTCAGCCCCAGCATTTT. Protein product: CASSLTTGSQPQHF.

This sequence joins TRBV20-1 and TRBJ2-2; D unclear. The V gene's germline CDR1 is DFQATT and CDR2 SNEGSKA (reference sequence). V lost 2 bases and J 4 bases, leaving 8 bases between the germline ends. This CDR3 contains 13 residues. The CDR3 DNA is TGCAGTGCTAGATCGACGAGCACCGGGGAGCTGTTTTTT. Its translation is CSARSTSTGELFF.

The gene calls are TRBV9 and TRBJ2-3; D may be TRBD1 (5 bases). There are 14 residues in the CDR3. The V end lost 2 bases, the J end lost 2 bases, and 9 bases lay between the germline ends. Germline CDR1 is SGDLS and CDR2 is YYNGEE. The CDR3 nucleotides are TGTGCCAGCAGCGTGACAGTCAACACAGATACGCAGTATTTT. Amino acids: CASSVTVNTDTQYF.

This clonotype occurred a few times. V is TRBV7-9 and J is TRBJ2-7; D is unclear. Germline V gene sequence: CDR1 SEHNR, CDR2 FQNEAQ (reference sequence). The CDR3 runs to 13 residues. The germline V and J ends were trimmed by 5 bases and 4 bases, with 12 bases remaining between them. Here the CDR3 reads CASSPVGLYEQYF. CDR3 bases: TGTGCCAGCAGCCCAGTGGGGTTATACGAGCAGTACTTC. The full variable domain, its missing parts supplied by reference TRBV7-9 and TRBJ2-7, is DTGVSQNPRHKITKRGQNVTFRCDPISEHNRLYWYRQTLGQGPEFLTYFQNEAQLEKSRLLSDRFSAERPKGSFSTLEIQRTEQGDSAMYLCASSPVGLYEQYFGPGTRLTVT.

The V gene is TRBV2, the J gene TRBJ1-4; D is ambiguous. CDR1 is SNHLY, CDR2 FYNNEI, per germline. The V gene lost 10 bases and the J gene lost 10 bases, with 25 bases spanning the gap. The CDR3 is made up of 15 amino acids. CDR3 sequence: CATTKKSDEVGKLFF. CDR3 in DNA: TGTGCCACTACAAAAAAATCCGACGAAGTCGGAAAACTGTTTTTT.

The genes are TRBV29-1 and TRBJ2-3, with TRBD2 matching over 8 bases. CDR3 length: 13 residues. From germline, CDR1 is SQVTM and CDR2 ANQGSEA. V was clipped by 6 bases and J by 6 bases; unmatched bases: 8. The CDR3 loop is CSVRPAGVDTQYF. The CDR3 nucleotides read TGCAGCGTCCGCCCAGCGGGAGTGGATACGCAGTATTTT.

CDR3 loop: CASSDSFSIGELFF. The CDR3, as DNA: TGTGCCAGCAGTGATTCCTTTTCTATCGGGGAGCTGTTTTTT. The rearrangement uses TRBV2 and TRBJ2-2; D unclear. V lost 3 bases to trimming and J lost 7 bases, with 12 bases between them. The CDR3 is 14 amino acids. The germline V gene encodes CDR1 SNHLY and CDR2 FYNNEI.

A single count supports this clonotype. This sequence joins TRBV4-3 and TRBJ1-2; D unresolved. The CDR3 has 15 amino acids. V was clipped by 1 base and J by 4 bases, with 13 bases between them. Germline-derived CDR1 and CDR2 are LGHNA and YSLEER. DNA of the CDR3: TGCGCCAGCAGCCAAGGTCAGAGTTTAGGCTATGGCTACACCTTC. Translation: CASSQGQSLGYGYTF.

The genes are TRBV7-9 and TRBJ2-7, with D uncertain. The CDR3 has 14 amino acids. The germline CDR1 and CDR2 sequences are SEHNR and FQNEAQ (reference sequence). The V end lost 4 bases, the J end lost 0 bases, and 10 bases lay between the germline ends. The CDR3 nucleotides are TGTGCCAGCAGCTCGTCCTCAGACTCCTACGAGCAGTACTTC. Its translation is CASSSSSDSYEQYF.

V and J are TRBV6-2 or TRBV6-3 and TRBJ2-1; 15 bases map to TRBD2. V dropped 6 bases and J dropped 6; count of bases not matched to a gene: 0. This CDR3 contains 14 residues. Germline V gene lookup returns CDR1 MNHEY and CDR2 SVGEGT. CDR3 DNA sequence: TGTGCCAGCAGGGGACTAGCGGGAGGCAATGAGCAGTTCTTC. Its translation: CASRGLAGGNEQFF.

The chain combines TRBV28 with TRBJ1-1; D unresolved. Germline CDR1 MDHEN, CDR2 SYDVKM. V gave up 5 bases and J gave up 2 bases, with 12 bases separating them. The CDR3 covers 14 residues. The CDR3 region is CASSPYSPNTEAFF. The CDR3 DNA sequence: TGTGCCAGCAGTCCGTATAGCCCCAACACTGAAGCTTTCTTT.

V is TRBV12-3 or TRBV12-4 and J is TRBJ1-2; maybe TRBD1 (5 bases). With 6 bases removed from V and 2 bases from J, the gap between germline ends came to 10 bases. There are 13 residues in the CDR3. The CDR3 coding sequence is TGTGCCAGCAGGTCGACAGAGAACTATGGCTACACCTTC. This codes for CASRSTENYGYTF.

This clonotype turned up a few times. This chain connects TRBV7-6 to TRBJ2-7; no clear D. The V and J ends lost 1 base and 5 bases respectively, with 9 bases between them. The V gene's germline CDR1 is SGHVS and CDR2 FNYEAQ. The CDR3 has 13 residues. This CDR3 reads CASSLGRVHEQYF. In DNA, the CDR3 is TGTGCCAGCAGCTTAGGACGGGTCCACGAGCAGTACTTC.